This note documents a single TCR beta chain sequence. This sample is part of a study of CD8 T cells in Susac syndrome. RNA was extracted with the RNeasy kit, and a quantity of about 0.45 to 1 ug was reverse transcribed using random hexamers. TCRdb re-called the immunoSEQ multiplex PCR reads with MiXCR, one entry per CDR3 protein. The sample has roughly 130,000 distinct CDR3 sequences, roughly 95% seen once. The CDR3 is 14 amino acids. The V end was cut by 3 bases, the J end by 7 bases, with 15 bases between. Sequencing of TCR beta covered CD8+ and CD4+ T cells obtained from blood. Under recently defined diagnostic criteria, the patients with Susac syndrome qualified as having definite or probable disease.

The sequenced sample was CD4+ T cells from PBMCs. V and J are TRBV12-3 or TRBV12-4 and TRBJ1-2; perhaps TRBD1 as D (5 bases). The receptor comes from a human donor with Susac syndrome. CDR3 sequence: CASSFGQGVGGYTF. In DNA form, the CDR3 reads TGTGCCAGCAGTTTCGGGCAGGGTGTGGGTGGCTACACCTTC.